The source of this TCR beta chain is a study of metastatic and nonmetastatic thyroid tumors. About the research overall: Both malignant and benign thyroid patients supplied peripheral blood and tumor or nodule tissue samples, across which the repertoires of these patients were then compared.

In the original processing: The study's classifier, a distant-metastasis tool for papillary thyroid cancer, was built using CDR3 differences across clinicopathological groups. TCRdb re-called the PCR reads through MiXCR. TCRdb's processing, not the authors', yielded these V and J calls. The sample shows about 40,000 clones, roughly an eighth of them seen only once. This clone came up many times. Patients had received no treatment of any kind before thyroid surgery. The length of the CDR3 is 16 residues. Germline lookup yields CDR1 DFQATT and CDR2 SNEGSKA (reference sequence). The V gene end was trimmed by 6 bases and the J gene end by 1 base; junction bases not matched to a gene: 6.

Sequenced input: blood. The chain couples TRBV20-1 to TRBJ2-6, with 10 bases aligning to TRBD1. The receptor comes from a female donor with papillary thyroid cancer or a benign thyroid nodule (not recorded which). Some clones in this sample may be carry-over from other donors' samples. CDR3 in amino acids: CSAMTGGRSGANVLTF. The CDR3 DNA is TGCAGTGCCATGACAGGGGGCAGGTCTGGGGCCAACGTCCTGACTTTC.